This T cell receptor (beta chain) derives from a study of early T cells in non-severe SARS-CoV-2 infection (dated by TCRdb to the early 2020s). Regarding the complete study: Because TCR sequencing was done on bulk RNA from unsorted whole blood, the alpha and beta chains could not be paired. The full study reports these points: VDJdb matching was skewed toward anti-spike CD8 responses and likely underestimated virus-specific expansions, missing private and CD4 specificities.

The study was a case-control design nested within a healthcare worker cohort in London, UK, with weekly nasopharyngeal swab PCR tests and blood sampling. Healthcare workers were recruited during the week of the UK lockdown, between 23 and 31 March 2020, and followed weekly for up to about 15 weeks. About this clonotype: The specificity of this receptor is unknown. Base qualities are missing; no much larger clone stands one base away.

Deletion took 0 bases off V and 0 bases off J, with a span of 10 bases between the germline ends. CDR1 and CDR2 are drawn from the germline V gene (reference sequence): LNHNV, YYDKDF. CDR3 length: 16 amino acids, cysteine to phenylalanine. Only the CDR3 DNA is retained, 48 bases long and in frame from the first base. Receptor libraries were prepared by 5' RACE. Data came from a NextSeq 500. The TCR library protocol attached unique molecular identifiers to individual cDNA molecules to correct for sequencing error and PCR bias. Sequencing covered both TCR alpha and beta chains, and within each sample the abundances of alpha and beta sequences were tightly co-correlated. In the paper's pipeline: Decombinator V4 was used to annotate TCR sequences for V gene, J gene and CDR3. TCRs were defined as expanded if a significant change between any two time points was detected under a Poisson model with p below 0.0001. TCR abundances were normalised to the total number of TCRs sequenced in each sample and reported as counts per million. TRAV1-2 paired with TRAJ12, TRAJ20 or TRAJ33 defined MAIT TCRs, while TRAV10 paired with TRAJ18 defined iNKT TCRs. A search of VDJdb, accessed on 1 November 2021, was run for TCRs annotated to CMV, EBV and SARS-CoV-2, with TCRs annotated for multiple antigens excluded. TCRdb reworked the public reads: Q25 trimming with fastp, MiXCR clone assembly, productive beta chains retained. Rows merge per CDR3 protein into single entries with the most common DNA and genes. V and J calls and clone size were set by TCRdb, not the authors. Counted in this sample were tens of thousands of distinct CDR3 sequences; roughly 5.3% of them appeared once. The ten largest clonotypes hold roughly 27% of the sample.

The rearranged chain carries TRBV15 and TRBJ2-3, and TRBD1 may be the D gene, going by 5 matching bases. The sequence came from an adult who was a healthcare worker with PCR-confirmed SARS-CoV-2 infection or an uninfected control (not recorded which). Sequencing input: whole blood. DNA sequence: TGTGCCACCAGCAGAGATGGGGCGGCTAGCACAGATACGCAGTATTTT. The encoded protein is CATSRDGAASTDTQYF.